Presented here are 22 T cell receptor beta chains from one specimen sequenced in a study of blood T cell repertoires in COVID-19. Profiled with immunoSEQ multiplex PCR; TCRdb holds only in-frame clones, not every one. The table lists some 260,000 clones, over 75% of them singletons. Sequencing input: peripheral blood. The receptors derive from a human donor in a cohort sampled during active COVID-19.

The V gene is TRBV21-1, the J gene TRBJ1-2. TRBV21-1 is reported as a pseudogene. The CDR3 has 13 amino acids. CDR3 bases: TGTGCCAGCAGCAAAGAGTCAGACTTTGGCTACACCTTC. It specifies CASSKESDFGYTF.

This rearrangement joins TRBV6-4 to TRBJ2-2; possible D gene TRBD2, 6 bases. Germline V gene lookup returns CDR1 MRHNA and CDR2 SNTAGT. V dropped 4 bases and J dropped 5 bases, with 8 bases sitting between them. The CDR3 has 13 residues. The CDR3 region is CASSAGETGELFF. DNA for the CDR3: TGTGCCAGCAGTGCGGGAGAGACCGGGGAGCTGTTTTTT.

The J gene is TRBJ2-7, the V gene TRBV28; D perhaps matches TRBD1 (6 bases). The CDR3 is 14 amino acids. CDR1 is MDHEN, CDR2 SYDVKM, per germline. Trimming shortened V by 5 bases and J by 4 bases, and 15 bases separated the two germline ends. CDR3 sequence: CASSTSGHRYEQYF. The CDR3 nucleotides are TGTGCCAGCAGTACCTCGGGACACCGTTACGAGCAGTACTTC. The variable domain in full, with the rest retrieved from reference TRBV28 and TRBJ2-7, is DVKVTQSSRYLVKRTGEKVFLECVQDMDHENMFWYRQDPGLGLRLIYFSYDVKMKEKGDIPEGYSVSREKKERFSLILESASTNQTSMYLCASSTSGHRYEQYFGPGTRLTVT.

The chain is built from TRBV7-9 and TRBJ1-2; maybe TRBD1 (5 bases). Germline values: CDR1 SEHNR, CDR2 FQNEAQ (reference sequence). The germline V and J ends were trimmed by 7 bases and 4 bases, with 10 bases remaining between them. This CDR3 spans 12 amino acids. The chain's CDR3 is CASISRGYGYTF. The CDR3 DNA reads TGTGCCAGCATTTCAAGGGGCTATGGCTACACCTTC.

The V call is TRBV29-1, the J call TRBJ1-2; tentatively, D is TRBD1 (5 bases). This CDR3 has 14 residues. The germline gives CDR1 SQVTM, CDR2 ANQGSEA. V was trimmed by 6 bases and J by 0 bases, leaving 14 bases between them. This CDR3 reads CSVVGGEANYGYTF. CDR3 in DNA: TGCAGCGTAGTGGGAGGGGAAGCTAACTATGGCTACACCTTC.

The chain couples TRBV5-1 to TRBJ2-7; TRBD1 matches at 7 bases. This CDR3 has 14 residues. Germline V CDR1 and CDR2: SGHRS, YFSETQ. Trimming removed 1 base from V and 5 bases from J; junction bases left unmatched: 6. In nucleotides, the CDR3 is TGCGCCAGCAGCTTGAGACAGGGAAAAGACGAGCAGTACTTC. Translation: CASSLRQGKDEQYF.

The chain uses TRBV6-5 and TRBJ1-2, with D tentatively TRBD1 (6 bases). The CDR3 covers 16 residues. Trimming shortened V by 0 bases and J by 4 bases, and 15 bases separated the two germline ends. Looked up from germline, CDR1 is MNHEY and CDR2 is SVGAGI. CDR3 DNA: TGTGCCAGCAGTTACTCGGGCCAGGGGATAGGCTATGGCTACACCTTC. Translation gives CASSYSGQGIGYGYTF.

This chain connects TRBV12-3 or TRBV12-4 to TRBJ1-2; 12 nucleotides align to TRBD1. The V gene end was trimmed by 10 bases and the J gene end by 10 bases; junction bases not matched to a gene: 10. The CDR3 covers 13 residues. The CDR3 sequence: CATRGGQGADYTF. The CDR3 region has the DNA TGTGCCACTAGAGGGGGACAGGGGGCCGACTACACCTTC.

V usage is TRBV25-1 and J usage is TRBJ1-5; TRBD1 might be the D (6 bases). Per germline, CDR1 MGHDK and CDR2 SYGVNS. V lost 9 bases and J 0 bases, leaving 18 bases between the germline ends. The CDR3 consists of 16 residues. The CDR3 here is CARKNQGRYSNQPQHF. CDR3 nucleotides: TGTGCCAGAAAAAACCAGGGGCGATATAGCAATCAGCCCCAGCATTTT.

CDR3 loop: CASSQTTDRLTGELFF. CDR3 DNA: TGCGCCAGCAGCCAAACTACGGACAGACTAACCGGGGAGCTGTTTTTT. The chain combines TRBV4-3 with TRBJ2-2; a weak D match, TRBD1 (6 bases). Germline V lookup: CDR1 LGHNA, CDR2 YSLEER. The CDR3 totals 16 residues. Trimming cost V 2 bases and J 5 bases, with 15 bases left between them.

This chain connects TRBV2 to TRBJ1-3; possible D gene TRBD1, 5 bases. V lost 3 bases, J lost 5 bases, and 17 bases lay in between. There are 16 residues in the CDR3. CDR1 and CDR2 from the germline V gene are SNHLY and FYNNEI. The CDR3: CASSESGREGRNTIYF. The CDR3 DNA follows: TGTGCCAGCAGTGAGTCAGGCAGGGAGGGACGAAACACCATATATTTT. Based on the CDR3 plus reference TRBV2 and TRBJ1-3, the full variable domain is EPEVTQTPSHQVTQMGQEVILRCVPISNHLYFYWYRQILGQKVEFLVSFYNNEISEKSEIFDDQFSVERPDGSNFTLKIRSTKLEDSAMYFCASSESGREGRNTIYFGEGSWLTVV.

This clone has only a few counts. The rearrangement links TRBV4-3 to TRBJ2-3, with 9 positions matching TRBD2. Trimming took 0 bases from V and 2 from J; bases not matched to a gene: 12. Germline V CDR1 and CDR2: LGHNA, YSLEER. CDR3 length: 19 amino acids. DNA for the CDR3: TGCGCCAGCAGCCAAGAAGTTGGGACGGCGGGAGGGTTCACAGATACGCAGTATTTT. Translating gives CASSQEVGTAGGFTDTQYF.

J is TRBJ2-7 and V is TRBV10-2; D is uncertain. V lost 6 bases, J lost 0 bases, and 9 bases lay in between. CDR1 and CDR2 from the germline V gene are WSHSY and SAAADI. CDR3 size: 13 residues. The CDR3 spells CASRPRSSYEQYF. The CDR3 region has the DNA TGCGCCAGCAGACCAAGGAGCTCCTACGAGCAGTACTTC.

CDR3 DNA: TGTGCCAGCAGTTACGTGGGAGGGGAAGAGACCCAGTACTTC. It translates to CASSYVGGEETQYF. V usage is TRBV6-5 and J usage is TRBJ2-5, with 7 bases fitting TRBD2. CDR1 is MNHEY, CDR2 SVGAGI, per germline. V lost 2 bases and J lost 3; bases outside the gene matches: 3. The CDR3 extends over 14 amino acids.

V and J are TRBV2 and TRBJ1-2, with TRBD1 matching 9 bases. V trimming: 3 bases; J trimming: 8 bases; junction bases outside the gene matches: 7. The CDR3 spans 14 residues. The germline gives CDR1 SNHLY, CDR2 FYNNEI. CDR3 coding DNA: TGTGCCAGCAGTGATCACAGGGGGCGCCAGGGCTACACCTTC. It yields the protein CASSDHRGRQGYTF.

The V and J genes are TRBV7-2 and TRBJ2-7; D not resolved. This CDR3 contains 16 residues. Per the germline V gene, CDR1 is SGHTA and CDR2 is FQGNSA. Trimming took off 1 base at V and 0 bases at J, with 13 bases between the two ends. The CDR3 DNA follows: TGTGCCAGCAGCTTAGGCCCGCAAGCGAGCTCCTACGAGCAGTACTTC. It translates to CASSLGPQASSYEQYF. Full variable domain (outside the CDR3, taken from reference TRBV7-2 and TRBJ2-7): GAGVSQSPSNKVTEKGKDVELRCDPISGHTALYWYRQSLGQGLEFLIYFQGNSAPDKSGLPSDRFSAERTGGSVSTLTIQRTQQEDSAVYLCASSLGPQASSYEQYFGPGTRLTVT.

This chain links TRBV6-2 or TRBV6-3 with TRBJ1-1, with D perhaps TRBD1 (6 bases). The CDR3 contains 15 residues. The V gene lost 2 bases and the J gene lost 0 bases, with 10 bases spanning the gap. From germline, CDR1 is MNHEY and CDR2 SVGEGT. The CDR3 reads CASSYPGQMNTEAFF. The CDR3 bases are TGTGCCAGCAGTTACCCGGGACAAATGAACACTGAAGCTTTCTTT.

The chain recombines TRBV7-9 with TRBJ2-7; D may be TRBD1 (6 bases). CDR1 and CDR2 from the germline V gene are SEHNR and FQNEAQ (reference sequence). The CDR3 runs to 13 residues. V was cut by 3 bases and J by 6 bases, with 12 bases left in between. In DNA, the CDR3 is TGTGCCAGCAGCTTTGATTCAGGGGCCGAGCAGTACTTC. It encodes CASSFDSGAEQYF.

The CDR3 sequence: CASSQGSGVVYTF. The CDR3 nucleotides read TGTGCCAGCAGCCAAGGGTCAGGGGTTGTTTACACCTTC. This chain connects TRBV3-1 (or the pseudogene TRBV3-2) to TRBJ1-2; D may be TRBD1 (6 bases). CDR3 length: 13 residues. CDR1 is LGHDT, CDR2 YNNKEL, per germline (reference sequence). V lost 1 base and J 11 bases, leaving 14 bases between the germline ends.

This chain connects TRBV6-2 or TRBV6-3 to TRBJ2-1; TRBD2 matches at 8 bases. The V gene end was trimmed by 6 bases and the J gene end by 9 bases; junction bases not matched to a gene: 16. Germline loops: CDR1 MNHEY, CDR2 SVGEGT. The CDR3 is 16 amino acids. The CDR3 DNA follows: TGTGCCAGCAGCCTCGAAGCGGGAGTAATCAACGGTGAGCAGTTCTTC. Translation gives CASSLEAGVINGEQFF.

The chain combines TRBV3-1 (or the pseudogene TRBV3-2) with TRBJ1-2; the D gene is possibly TRBD1 (6 bases). Germline V CDR1 and CDR2: LGHDT, YNNKEL (reference sequence). There are 15 residues in the CDR3. The V gene lost 1 base and the J gene lost 5 bases, with 14 bases spanning the gap. CDR3 sequence reads: CASSQVETGIYGYTF. The CDR3, as DNA: TGTGCCAGCAGCCAAGTGGAGACAGGCATTTATGGCTACACCTTC.

The rearrangement links TRBV27 to TRBJ1-1; D is perhaps TRBD1 (6 bases). This CDR3 comprises 15 residues. CDR1 MNHEY and CDR2 SMNVEV come from the germline V gene (reference sequence). Trimming pared 4 bases from V and 1 base from J, leaving 13 bases between. This CDR3 is CASSSQQTGNTEAFF. CDR3 sequence (DNA): TGTGCCAGCAGTTCGCAACAGACAGGGAACACTGAAGCTTTCTTT.